This record covers a single T cell receptor (beta chain). The target antigen is unknown. The CDR3 does not close with the conserved phenylalanine or tryptophan, likely indicating a read error. These data are taken from a study of T cells in Graves' hyperthyroidism and ophthalmopathy. Study findings and constraints: Model-based prediction identified ophthalmopathy a median 6.5 months prior to its onset. Most thyroid clonotypes expanded above 0.001 appeared in blood too.

Researchers amplified the TCR beta CDR3 regions from RNA transcripts. The HTBI primer set drove a first-round RT-PCR of the TCR CDR3. Each CDR3 protein gets one entry after TCRdb re-called the multiplex PCR reads with MiXCR. The sample consists of about 680,000 distinct CDR3 sequences, 35% of them appearing once. CDR3 length: 12 amino acids. Deletions cut 0 bases from V and 8 bases from J, with 8 bases between. Germline lookup yields CDR1 SGHRS and CDR2 YFSETQ. Diagnostic assessment was based on clinical symptoms, serum thyroxine and TRAb, thyroid ultrasound and orbital computed tomography. A roughly 9.1 ml volume of fresh peripheral blood provided the PBMCs.

Sequencing used blood. The chain carries TRBV5-1 and TRBJ1-2; D ambiguous. The sequence was collected from a woman aged 40 to 50 with Graves' hyperthyroidism. CDR3 residues: CASSLEGSGYTL. Written as DNA, the CDR3 is TGCGCCAGCAGCTTGGAAGGGAGCGGCTACACCCTC.